The 5 T cell receptor beta chains below were found in one sample sequenced in a study of T cells in Graves' hyperthyroidism and ophthalmopathy. Amplification yielded TCR beta CDR3 regions, with RNA transcripts as the source. Researchers ran a first-round RT-PCR on the TCR CDR3 using the HTBI primer set. Each CDR3 protein is one row after TCRdb ran MiXCR on the multiplex PCR reads. Of a few hundred thousand distinct CDR3 sequences listed, about a fifth were seen once; the top ten hold more than 20%. The sample consisted of blood. Receptor source: a man younger than 30 with Graves' hyperthyroidism.

This chain joins TRBV7-2 and TRBJ1-6; D may be TRBD1 (5 bases). Germline CDR1 is SGHTA and CDR2 is FQGNSA. The CDR3 sequence is 15 residues long. Trimming took off 2 bases at V and 8 bases at J, with 13 bases between the two ends. Here the CDR3 reads CASSLSGGADSPLHF. The DNA of the CDR3 is TGTGCCAGCAGCTTAAGTGGAGGGGCCGATTCACCCCTCCACTTT.

The chain has TRBV12-3 or TRBV12-4 and TRBJ2-5; no reliable D call. Trimming stripped 3 bases from V and 5 bases from J, with 10 bases between. CDR3 size: 13 residues. This chain's CDR3 is CASSLKGYETQYF. In DNA, the CDR3 is TGTGCCAGCAGTTTGAAGGGATATGAGACCCAGTACTTC.

This clonotype occurred many times. V usage is TRBV7-2 and J usage is TRBJ2-5, with 11 bases that match TRBD2. The CDR3 spans 16 residues. The germline CDR1 and CDR2 sequences are SGHTA and FQGNSA. V shed 4 bases, J shed 10 bases, and the junction held 14 bases outside the gene matches. The CDR3 reads CASSSLTSGMGGGQYF. CDR3 bases: TGTGCCAGCAGCTCCCTGACTAGCGGGATGGGGGGTGGCCAGTACTTC.

This clonotype was picked up many times. This chain uses TRBV19 with TRBJ1-1; no reliable D call. The germline V gene encodes CDR1 LNHDA and CDR2 SQIVND (reference sequence). This CDR3 region has 13 residues. Trimming removed 6 bases from V and 2 bases from J, with 10 bases in between. CDR3: CASSASRNTEAFF. DNA for the CDR3: TGTGCCAGTAGCGCCTCCCGAAACACTGAAGCTTTCTTT.

This chain connects TRBV4-2 to TRBJ1-3; D remains unclear. This CDR3 has 15 residues. Germline values: CDR1 LGHNA, CDR2 YNFKEQ. The ends were cut back, 4 bases at V and 3 bases at J, with 13 bases in the middle. CDR3 sequence reads: CASSLSSVSGNTIYF. CDR3 in DNA: TGTGCCAGCAGCCTCTCCTCGGTCAGTGGAAACACCATATATTTT.